The rows below give T cell receptor beta chains drawn from one sample of a study of blood T cell repertoires in COVID-19. Produced via immunoSEQ multiplex PCR; TCRdb's table is partial and in-frame only. The sample holds some 130,000 clones; 80% to 85% are singletons and the top ten take under 7%. The sample consisted of PBMCs or T cells enriched from blood (not recorded which). The receptor set was obtained from a man aged 35 to 55 with acute COVID-19. The CDR3 runs from the conserved cysteine through the conserved F or W. Not all rows give a size; the values are once, few, many and, for expanded clones, a class.

>TRBJ1-4|TRBV7-2|.|14
CASSLGRRDEKLFF
>TRBJ1-1|TRBV5-8|.|14
CASSLGIEDTEAFF
>TRBJ1-2|TRBV7-9|few|13
CASSADTVYGYTF
>TRBJ2-3|TRBV5-6|.|17
CASSRGPRLLSTDTQYF
>TRBJ2-2|TRBV30|.|16
CAWSPSRGALTGELFF
>TRBJ2-2|TRBV6-5|once|15
CASIPRAAEGGELFF
>TRBJ1-6|TRBV6-5|.|14
CASRIRTENSPLHF
>TRBJ2-3|TRBV25-1|.|13
CASHRGGTDTQYF
>TRBJ2-7|TRBV4-2|.|17
CASSQDLVAGVPYEQYF
>TRBJ1-5|TRBV30|.|16
CAWSVGAGWSNQPQHF
>TRBJ2-2|TRBV30|.|15
CAWSEDRGGTGELFF
>TRBJ1-2|TRBV5-4|.|16
CASNRGGQGAFYGYTF
>TRBJ2-2|TRBV21-1|.|14
CASSKAEGTGELFF
>TRBJ2-1|TRBV5-4|few|11
CASRSGTGQFF
>TRBJ1-2|TRBV5-6|.|13
CASSPGTAYGYTF
>TRBJ1-1|TRBV3-1/TRBV3-2|.|11
CASSQDSEAFF
>TRBJ1-3|TRBV15|.|15
CATSRDISAAYTIYF
>TRBJ1-1|TRBV5-1|.|15
CASSQPDRGNTEAFF
>TRBJ1-5|TRBV5-8|.|14
CASSWSNLNQPQHF